Below, 13 T cell receptor beta chains from the same sample are listed, as sequenced in a study of T cells expressing NK-cell markers. After re-calling the 5' RACE reads, TCRdb lists one entry per CDR3 protein, DNA absent. The table gives 300,000 to 450,000 distinct CDR3 sequences; the top ten clones make up around 5.3% of it. The material sequenced was blood T cells: a sorted CD56 or NKG2C T cell subset, CD4+ or CD8+ T cells, or bulk PBMC T cells (not recorded which). The receptors come from a man aged 18-75 years in good health.

The V call is TRBV7-8, the J call TRBJ1-6. Germline CDR1 is SGHVS and CDR2 is FQNEAQ. The CDR3 is 15 amino acids. CDR3 sequence: CASSLSNLFGSPLHF.

The chain's CDR3 is CASDLTLYSNQPQHF. The J gene is TRBJ1-5, the V gene TRBV6-1. CDR3 length: 15 amino acids. Germline V gene sequence: CDR1 MNHNS, CDR2 SASEGT.

The chain combines TRBV20-1 with TRBJ2-1; TCRdb selects TRBD1, and the lack of DNA leaves this call unchecked. The CDR3 is 13 residues long. Per germline, CDR1 DFQATT and CDR2 SNEGSKA (reference sequence). The chain's CDR3 is CSALRQGYNEQFF.

This chain joins TRBV18 and TRBJ2-7; TCRdb indicates TRBD1, and absent DNA this call remains unverified. The germline V gene has CDR1 KGHSH and CDR2 LQKENI. CDR3 length: 14 amino acids. CDR3: CASSPPGTGNEQYF.

The rearrangement uses TRBV12-3 or TRBV12-4 and TRBJ1-3. The CDR3 length is 16 residues. The CDR3 here is CASRAAGWETGNTIYF.

This chain links TRBV4-1 with TRBJ2-2; the TCRdb D gene call, TRBD2, has no DNA to confirm it. The CDR3 extends over 15 amino acids. CDR1 is MGHRA and CDR2 is YSYEKL in the germline V gene. The CDR3 sequence: CASSDSGGAPGELFF.

The chain's CDR3 is CASSFQGATDTQYF. The chain is built from TRBV5-5 and TRBJ2-3; TCRdb returns TRBD1, unconfirmable since there is no DNA. There are 14 residues in the CDR3. In germline, CDR1 is SGHKS, CDR2 YYEKEE (reference sequence).

This CDR3 reads CASTGLSNTEAFF. The rearrangement uses TRBV19 and TRBJ1-1. Germline V gene data show CDR1 as LNHDA and CDR2 as SQIVND (reference sequence). The CDR3 contains 13 residues.

The chain recombines TRBV12-3 or TRBV12-4 with TRBJ2-5; without DNA, the TCRdb call of TRBD1 cannot be checked. CDR3 length equals 15 residues. This CDR3 is CASSVAGGSQETQYF.

This chain uses TRBV29-1 with TRBJ2-7; checking the TCRdb D call of TRBD1 is not possible without DNA. The CDR3 loop spans 13 amino acids. Germline V CDR1 and CDR2: SQVTM, ANQGSEA. The CDR3 protein is CSVAETLGHEQYF.

The chain uses TRBV5-1 and TRBJ1-1; TCRdb's D call, TRBD1, is unchecked because there is no DNA. Germline-derived CDR1 and CDR2 are SGHRS and YFSETQ. CDR3 size: 15 residues. The CDR3 loop reads CASGRGEGLDTEAFF. The full variable domain, its missing parts supplied by reference TRBV5-1 and TRBJ1-1, is KAGVTQTPRYLIKTRGQQVTLSCSPISGHRSVSWYQQTPGQGLQFLFEYFSETQRNKGNFPGRFSGRQFSNSRSEMNVSTLELGDSALYLCASGRGEGLDTEAFFGQGTRLTVV.

This rearrangement joins TRBV10-3 to TRBJ1-1; the D call from TCRdb, TRBD1, cannot be confirmed without DNA. CDR3 size: 15 residues. CDR1 is ENHRY, CDR2 SYGVKD, per germline. CDR3 sequence reads: CAINDREGARTEAFF.

The chain has TRBV5-1 and TRBJ2-5; TCRdb's D gene call, TRBD2, goes unchecked for lack of DNA. Germline V lookup: CDR1 SGHRS, CDR2 YFSETQ. This CDR3 contains 16 residues. Here the CDR3 reads CASSIGTSGGLETQYF.